This T cell receptor beta chain was profiled in a study of cytomegalovirus exposure and HLA in healthy donors. V gave up 2 bases and J gave up 1 base, with 6 bases separating them. The CDR3 covers 13 residues. Germline V gene lookup returns CDR1 SGHKS and CDR2 YYEKEE (reference sequence). PCR employed 60 Vbeta and 13 Jbeta primers. Here immunoSEQ multiplex PCR was the method, and the copy in TCRdb shows in-frame clones only, minus some. The sample consists of 100,000 to 150,000 clones, less than 85% of them appearing once. This clone was counted a few times. Its cognate antigen is unknown. Overall study results and limits: Presence/absence analysis assumed near-uniform sequencing depth across donors. Productive status was seen about 87% or about 30% of the time for most TCR beta V segments in an earlier analysis.

The sample comprised PBMCs. The chain recombines TRBV5-5 with TRBJ2-5; no definite D call. This receptor was obtained from a man aged 45-60 years in good health and CMV-seropositive. The CDR3 DNA follows: TGTGCCAGCAGCTTAGGAGTCCAAGAGACCCAGTACTTC. Translated: CASSLGVQETQYF. Filled out from reference TRBV5-5 and TRBJ2-5, the complete variable domain reads DAGVTQSPTHLIKTRGQQVTLRCSPISGHKSVSWYQQVLGQGPQFIFQYYEKEERGRGNFPDRFSARQFPNYSSELNVNALLLGDSALYLCASSLGVQETQYFGPGTRLLVL.